The 8 T cell receptor beta chains below all came from one sample that was sequenced in a study of Tregs in tolerant kidney transplant recipients. Assay: immunoSEQ multiplex PCR; the TCRdb copy retains only in-frame clones and omits some. The data hold fewer than 150,000 clones, with around 91% observed a single time. The material sequenced was CD4+ T cells from blood. Every receptor here comes from a human donor in good health.

The chain has TRBV5-1 and TRBJ2-5; 7 positions match TRBD1. Trimming removed 4 bases from V and 5 bases from J; junction bases left unmatched: 5. CDR1 is SGHRS and CDR2 is YFSETQ in the germline V gene. CDR3 length equals 13 residues. This CDR3 is CASSRQGSETQYF. The CDR3 bases are TGCGCCAGCAGCAGACAGGGTTCGGAGACCCAGTACTTC.

J is TRBJ2-1 and V is TRBV5-1; 8 positions agree with TRBD1. Germline lookup yields CDR1 SGHRS and CDR2 YFSETQ. The trim removed 0 bases at V and 4 bases at J, leaving 3 bases unmatched. This CDR3 is built from 15 residues. CDR3 region: CASSLEGQDYNEQFF. CDR3 DNA sequence: TGCGCCAGCAGCTTGGAGGGACAGGATTACAATGAGCAGTTCTTC.

This clone appeared a few times. This chain joins TRBV10-3 and TRBJ2-5; TRBD2 is a possible D gene (5 bases). Trimming stripped 4 bases from V and 2 bases from J, with 11 bases between. This CDR3 region has 14 residues. CDR1 and CDR2 from the germline V gene are ENHRY and SYGVKD. Here the CDR3 DNA reads TGTGCCATCAGTGGGGCGGGTGGACAAGAGACCCAGTACTTC. Amino acid sequence: CAISGAGGQETQYF.

This clone was counted only a few times. The V gene is TRBV5-1, the J gene TRBJ2-3; tentatively, D is TRBD1 (5 bases). The germline V gene encodes CDR1 SGHRS and CDR2 YFSETQ. V lost 0 bases and J 1 base, leaving 6 bases between the germline ends. The CDR3 sequence is 14 residues long. CDR3 residues: CASSLGGGTDTQYF. CDR3 DNA: TGCGCCAGCAGCTTGGGGGGCGGCACAGATACGCAGTATTTT.

The chain links TRBV10-3 to TRBJ2-5; either TRBD1 or TRBD2 may fit D (5 bases each). Per the germline V gene, CDR1 is ENHRY and CDR2 is SYGVKD. The CDR3 totals 15 residues. Between the trimmed V and J ends, which lost 6 bases and 4 bases, there was a span of 18 bases. The chain's CDR3 is CAISRGLGAGETQYF. CDR3 DNA sequence: TGTGCCATCAGCCGAGGACTCGGGGCGGGAGAGACCCAGTACTTC.

V is TRBV19 and J is TRBJ1-3; D is uncertain. The germline V and J ends were trimmed by 2 bases and 0 bases, with 8 bases remaining between them. The CDR3 is 15 amino acids. CDR1 is LNHDA, CDR2 SQIVND, per germline (reference sequence). CDR3 DNA sequence: TGTGCCAGTAGTATACTCCGGGACTCTGGAAACACCATATATTTT. Translated, it gives CASSILRDSGNTIYF.

The J gene is TRBJ2-4, the V gene TRBV7-8; TRBD1 matches 11 bases. Trimming at V came to 1 base and at J to 4 bases, leaving 3 bases not matched to a gene. Germline loops: CDR1 SGHVS, CDR2 FQNEAQ. The CDR3 length is 16 residues. CDR3 nucleotides: TGTGCCAGCAGCTTAGGGACAGGGGGCGGGAAAAACATTCAGTACTTC. Protein: CASSLGTGGGKNIQYF.

The genes are TRBV10-3 and TRBJ2-5; 12 nucleotides line up with TRBD2. V lost 6 bases, J lost 1 base, and 3 bases stayed unmatched. This CDR3 spans 15 amino acids. Germline V gene data show CDR1 as ENHRY and CDR2 as SYGVKD. In nucleotides, the CDR3 is TGTGCCATCAGACCGGGACTAGCGGGCCAAGAGACCCAGTACTTC. It translates to CAIRPGLAGQETQYF.